This TCR beta chain was identified in a study of follicular helper T cells after annual influenza vaccination. General study findings and limits: Each annual vaccination recalled recurring oligoclonal ICOS+CD38+ cTfh clonotypes. Day 7 ICOS+CD38+ clones were most often found later in ICOS-CD38- cTfh cells.

The length of the CDR3 is 17 residues. The J segment lost 6 bases and the V segment lost 0 bases, leaving 9 bases of the junction unmatched. Germline-derived CDR1 and CDR2 are SGDLS and YYNGEE. With regard to this clone: The antigen remains unidentified.

Regarding time point: 2014-2015 season, pre-vaccination. Repertoires were generated with immunoSEQ multiplex PCR, while TCRdb's copy carries only in-frame clones and drops some. The table lists around 25,000 clones, roughly 80% of them singletons. The sequencing used CXCR5+ CD38- circulating T follicular helper cells from blood, collected on the day of influenza vaccination. Subset here: circulating Tfh, non-naive CD4+CXCR5+PD-1+ (ICOS+CD38+ or ICOS-CD38-). This clonotype originated in an adult who received the influenza vaccine. The rearrangement links TRBV9 to TRBJ2-1; 10 bases align to TRBD2. The CDR3 here is CASSVAGSGGALNEQFF. CDR3 sequence (DNA): TGTGCCAGCAGCGTAGCAGGGAGCGGGGGGGCTCTCAATGAGCAGTTCTTC.